This T cell receptor beta chain was sequenced in a study of blood T cells in healthy people across ages. Each of the donors had roughly 9.1 milliliters of peripheral blood drawn into EDTA-treated Vacutainer tubes. Samples had at least 6 million PBMCs isolated from them. The total RNA that was extracted per sample amounted to at least 5.5 micrograms. Germline lookup yields CDR1 ENHRY and CDR2 SYGVKD. This CDR3 has 14 amino acids. V was shortened by 2 bases and J by 0 bases, with 8 bases between the two germline ends. A second PCR, run for about 7 to 11 cycles, used a sample-barcoded 5' primer plus a J-beta primer mix. Each sample provided no less than 2.5 million CDR3-containing paired-end reads. TCRdb reprocessed the 5' RACE reads with MiXCR, giving one entry per CDR3 protein. Here the sample spans about 1,500,000 distinct CDR3 sequences, roughly 27% being singletons. This clonotype was seen a handful of times.

Material: blood. The chain couples TRBV10-3 to TRBJ2-7, with D hard to call. The sequence was collected from a woman in her twenties or thirties in good health. This CDR3 is CAISEDPISYEQYF. CDR3 nucleotide sequence: TGTGCCATCAGTGAGGACCCGATCTCCTACGAGCAGTACTTC.